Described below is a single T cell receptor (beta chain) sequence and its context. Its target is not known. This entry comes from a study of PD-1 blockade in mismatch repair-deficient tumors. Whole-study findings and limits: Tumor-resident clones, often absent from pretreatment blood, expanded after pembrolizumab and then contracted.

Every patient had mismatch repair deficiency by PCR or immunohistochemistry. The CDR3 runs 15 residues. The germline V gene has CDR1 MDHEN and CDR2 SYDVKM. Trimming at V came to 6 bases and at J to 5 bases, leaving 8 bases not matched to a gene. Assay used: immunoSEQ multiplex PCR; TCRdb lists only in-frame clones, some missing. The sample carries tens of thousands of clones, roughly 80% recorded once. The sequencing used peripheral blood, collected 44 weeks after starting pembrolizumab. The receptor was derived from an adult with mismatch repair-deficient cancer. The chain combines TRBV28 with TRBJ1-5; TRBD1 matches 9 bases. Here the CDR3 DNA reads TGTGCCAGCAGCCGCCTGGGACAGGGTTATCAGCCCCAGCATTTT. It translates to CASSRLGQGYQPQHF.